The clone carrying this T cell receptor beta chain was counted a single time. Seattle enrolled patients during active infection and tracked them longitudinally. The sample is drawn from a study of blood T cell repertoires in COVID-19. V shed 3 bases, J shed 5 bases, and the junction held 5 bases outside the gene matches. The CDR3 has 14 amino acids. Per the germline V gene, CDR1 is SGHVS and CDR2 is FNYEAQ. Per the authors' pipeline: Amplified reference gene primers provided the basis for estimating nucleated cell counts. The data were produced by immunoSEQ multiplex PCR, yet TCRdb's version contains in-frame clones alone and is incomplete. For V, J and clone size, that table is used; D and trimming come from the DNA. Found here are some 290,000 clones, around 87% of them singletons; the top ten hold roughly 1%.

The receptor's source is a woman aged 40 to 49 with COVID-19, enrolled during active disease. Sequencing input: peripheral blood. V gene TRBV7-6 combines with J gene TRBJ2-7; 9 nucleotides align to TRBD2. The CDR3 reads CASSFSGRSDEQYF. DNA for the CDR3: TGTGCCAGCAGCTTTAGCGGGAGATCGGACGAGCAGTACTTC.